This note documents a single T cell receptor beta chain sequence. This specimen belongs to a study of blood T cell repertoires in COVID-19. The table came from immunoSEQ multiplex PCR; TCRdb's copy has only in-frame clones and leaves some out. Seen here are under 400,000 clones, 87% observed once, and the top ten hold approximately 1.9%. Germline V gives CDR1 ENHRY, CDR2 SYGVKD. This CDR3 region has 13 residues. Trimming took 4 bases from V and 3 from J, leaving 7 bases between them. This TCR derives from a man in his forties in a cohort exposed to, infected with or recovered from COVID-19 (not recorded which). This rearrangement joins TRBV10-3 to TRBJ2-1; possible D gene TRBD2, 5 bases. Sample: PBMCs or T cells enriched from blood (not recorded which). The DNA for the CDR3 is TGTGCCATCAGTGTCGACTACTACAATGAGCAGTTCTTC. This translates into CAISVDYYNEQFF.